Below, 27 T cell receptor beta chains from the same sample are listed, as sequenced in a study of blood T cell repertoires in COVID-19. The repertoire was sequenced with immunoSEQ multiplex PCR; TCRdb's copy has only in-frame clones and lacks some. The sample gives approximately 100,000 clones, around 89% of which show up once; 15% to 20% is in the top ten. Sequenced material: peripheral blood. These receptors originate from a human donor with acute or convalescent COVID-19. The donor label of this sample is uncertain.

This chain joins TRBV7-2 and TRBJ2-7; maybe TRBD2 (6 bases). The germline V gene has CDR1 SGHTA and CDR2 FQGNSA. The ends were cut back, 6 bases at V and 1 base at J, with 10 bases in the middle. This CDR3 spans 13 amino acids. This CDR3 reads CASRWDLSYEQYF. The CDR3 nucleotides read TGTGCCAGCAGGTGGGACTTATCCTACGAGCAGTACTTC.

This clone was seen repeatedly, ten times or more. The chain is built from TRBV6-2 or TRBV6-3 and TRBJ2-3; 7 bases match TRBD1. V dropped 5 bases and J dropped 5; count of bases not matched to a gene: 10. The V gene's germline CDR1 is MNHEY and CDR2 SVGEGT. The CDR3 spans 15 residues. The CDR3 loop is CASSHRDRGGDTQYF. The CDR3 nucleotides are TGTGCCAGCAGTCACCGGGACAGAGGAGGAGATACGCAGTATTTT.

The rearrangement links TRBV9 to TRBJ2-7; 10 nucleotides line up with TRBD2. CDR1 is SGDLS, CDR2 YYNGEE, per germline. CDR3 size: 14 residues. The ends lost 3 bases at V and 3 bases at J; junction bases unmatched: 3. CDR3 sequence (DNA): TGTGCCAGCAGCGCCCTAGCGGGAGACTACGAGCAGTACTTC. It codes for CASSALAGDYEQYF.

This chain uses TRBV5-1 with TRBJ2-5, with 7 bases lining up with TRBD1. Trimming at V came to 0 bases and at J to 3 bases, leaving 5 bases not matched to a gene. The CDR3 totals 15 residues. CDR1 SGHRS and CDR2 YFSETQ come from the germline V gene. CDR3 sequence reads: CASSLVSQGEETQYF. The CDR3 coding sequence is TGCGCCAGCAGCTTGGTTAGTCAGGGGGAAGAGACCCAGTACTTC. The whole variable domain, remainder taken from reference TRBV5-1 and TRBJ2-5, is KAGVTQTPRYLIKTRGQQVTLSCSPISGHRSVSWYQQTPGQGLQFLFEYFSETQRNKGNFPGRFSGRQFSNSRSEMNVSTLELGDSALYLCASSLVSQGEETQYFGPGTRLLVL.

CDR3 sequence: CASSPDTTNEKLFF. CDR3 coding DNA: TGTGCCAGCAGCCCGGACACAACTAATGAAAAACTGTTTTTT. The rearrangement uses TRBV3-1 (or the pseudogene TRBV3-2) and TRBJ1-4; D may be TRBD1 (5 bases). The CDR3 totals 14 residues. Trimming stripped 4 bases from V and 0 bases from J, with 6 bases between. The germline V gene has CDR1 LGHDT and CDR2 YNNKEL (reference sequence).

The chain couples TRBV6-5 to TRBJ2-5; 10 nucleotides match TRBD2. CDR3 length: 15 residues. V dropped 7 bases and J dropped 1; count of bases not matched to a gene: 6. CDR1 is MNHEY and CDR2 is SVGAGI in the germline V gene. The CDR3 reads CASTPSGGAQETQYF. The CDR3 nucleotides are TGTGCCAGCACACCGAGCGGGGGGGCCCAAGAGACCCAGTACTTC.

V and J are TRBV6-5 and TRBJ1-5; D may be TRBD1 (5 bases). Germline V gives CDR1 MNHEY, CDR2 SVGAGI. The CDR3 is 14 amino acids. The V gene lost 6 bases and the J gene lost 6 bases, with 15 bases spanning the gap. The CDR3 sequence is CASSIRAPSQPQHF. CDR3 DNA: TGTGCCAGCAGCATCAGGGCCCCTAGTCAGCCCCAGCATTTT.

The chain joins TRBV4-1 to TRBJ2-2, with 8 bases fitting TRBD1. The CDR3 sequence is 16 residues long. Germline V lookup: CDR1 MGHRA, CDR2 YSYEKL. V lost 1 base and J lost 6; bases outside the gene matches: 7. The CDR3: CASSQVWTGLSGELFF. The CDR3 region has the DNA TGCGCCAGCAGCCAAGTATGGACAGGGTTGTCCGGGGAGCTGTTTTTT.

This chain connects TRBV19 to TRBJ2-1, with 11 bases identical to TRBD1. The CDR3 has 19 residues. Germline trimming cut 2 bases from V and 6 bases from J; bases unmatched to any gene: 15. Germline V lookup: CDR1 LNHDA, CDR2 SQIVND (reference sequence). The CDR3 sequence: CASSIKWVSVGTGGNEQFF. The CDR3 DNA reads as TGTGCCAGTAGTATAAAGTGGGTCTCGGTCGGGACAGGGGGCAATGAGCAGTTCTTC.

The V gene is TRBV6-4, the J gene TRBJ1-3, with D possibly matching TRBD1 (5 bases). The CDR3 totals 12 residues. Trimming cost V 8 bases and J 2 bases, with 7 bases left between them. Germline loops: CDR1 MRHNA, CDR2 SNTAGT. CDR3 sequence: CASEDTGNTIYF. Here the CDR3 DNA reads TGTGCCAGCGAGGACACTGGAAACACCATATATTTT.

The gene calls are TRBV27 and TRBJ1-1; unclear D gene. V was cut by 8 bases and J by 7 bases, with 14 bases left in between. Germline CDR1 and CDR2: MNHEY and SMNVEV (reference sequence). This CDR3 is built from 12 residues. The DNA of the CDR3 is TGTGCCAGCCCCGACACGGGGAATGAAGCTTTCTTT. This sequence encodes CASPDTGNEAFF.

The chain couples TRBV28 to TRBJ1-4; D not resolved. The CDR3 consists of 13 residues. Germline CDR1 MDHEN, CDR2 SYDVKM. Deletions cut 6 bases from V and 7 bases from J, with 12 bases between. CDR3 protein: CASREGGGEKLFF. The CDR3 DNA reads TGTGCCAGCAGAGAGGGCGGCGGTGAAAAACTGTTTTTT.

This clone was observed once. The rearrangement uses TRBV29-1 and TRBJ1-1, with 11 bases aligning to TRBD1. Per the germline V gene, CDR1 is SQVTM and CDR2 is ANQGSEA. CDR3 length: 14 residues. The junction had 8 bases not matched to a gene; V was cut back by 4 bases and J by 7 bases. CDR3 bases: TGCAGCGTTGCCCCGGGACAGGGGGTGGGTGAAGCTTTCTTT. It specifies CSVAPGQGVGEAFF.

The chain has TRBV9 and TRBJ2-1; TRBD2 matches at 7 bases. The V gene's germline CDR1 is SGDLS and CDR2 YYNGEE. V shed 2 bases, J shed 2 bases, and the junction held 10 bases outside the gene matches. The CDR3 contains 17 residues. The CDR3 coding sequence is TGTGCCAGCAGCGTCTGGGGCGGGAGTAACGCCTACAATGAGCAGTTCTTC. Translated, it gives CASSVWGGSNAYNEQFF.

The rearrangement uses TRBV7-9 and TRBJ1-2, with a tentative D call TRBD1 (6 bases). V lost 5 bases to trimming and J lost 8 bases, with 15 bases between them. CDR3 length: 13 amino acids. From germline, CDR1 is SEHNR and CDR2 FQNEAQ (reference sequence). CDR3 protein: CASSISGVGGYTF. As DNA, the CDR3 is TGTGCCAGCAGCATTTCAGGGGTGGGCGGCTACACCTTC.

The chain employs TRBV5-1 and TRBJ2-2, with TRBD1 identical over 9 bases. Germline V gene lookup returns CDR1 SGHRS and CDR2 YFSETQ. This CDR3 contains 15 residues. The junction had 5 bases not matched to a gene; V was cut back by 4 bases and J by 4 bases. Here the CDR3 DNA reads TGCGCCAGCAGCCTGGGACAGGGACTCACCGGGGAGCTGTTTTTT. This encodes CASSLGQGLTGELFF.

This chain links TRBV28 with TRBJ2-7; D not certain. The germline CDR1 and CDR2 sequences are MDHEN and SYDVKM. V was trimmed by 4 bases and J by 5 bases, leaving 12 bases between them. The CDR3 loop spans 13 amino acids. CDR3 coding DNA: TGTGCCAGCAGTTCCCCCAGTGCCCACGAGCAGTACTTC. Amino acid sequence: CASSSPSAHEQYF.

V and J are TRBV30 and TRBJ1-2; D is uncertain. The CDR3 spans 13 residues. In germline, CDR1 is GTSNPN, CDR2 SVGIG (reference sequence). Trimming took off 1 base at V and 0 bases at J, with 6 bases between the two ends. CDR3 DNA sequence: TGTGCCTGGAGTGCCGGGACTAACTATGGCTACACCTTC. This sequence encodes CAWSAGTNYGYTF.

The genes are TRBV7-3 and TRBJ2-3, with D maybe TRBD2 (5 bases). CDR3 length: 20 residues. The germline V gene encodes CDR1 SGHTA and CDR2 FQGTGA. V shed 3 bases and J shed 1 base, with 26 bases lying between them. This CDR3 is CASSFGVVSRGDGGTDTQYF. The CDR3 region has the DNA TGTGCCAGCAGCTTCGGTGTTGTGAGTCGGGGAGACGGAGGCACAGATACGCAGTATTTT. Using reference TRBV7-3 and TRBJ2-3 for the parts outside the CDR3, the full variable domain is GAGVSQTPSNKVTEKGKYVELRCDPISGHTALYWYRQSLGQGPEFLIYFQGTGAADDSGLPNDRFFAVRPEGSVSTLKIQRTERGDSAVYLCASSFGVVSRGDGGTDTQYFGPGTRLTVL.

The chain has TRBV4-1 and TRBJ2-3, with 7 nucleotides matching TRBD2. The J segment lost 4 bases and the V segment lost 0 bases, leaving 7 bases of the junction unmatched. The CDR3 has 16 residues. The germline gives CDR1 MGHRA, CDR2 YSYEKL. For the CDR3, the DNA is TGCGCCAGCAGCCAAGACTCCCGCGGGGGATCAGATACGCAGTATTTT. Protein product: CASSQDSRGGSDTQYF.

CDR3 residues: CASSSRTEGPYQPQHF. CDR3 coding DNA: TGTGCCAGCAGTTCCCGGACAGAGGGGCCGTATCAGCCCCAGCATTTT. The genes are TRBV28 and TRBJ1-5; TRBD1 might be the D (6 bases). Deletions cut 4 bases from V and 5 bases from J, with 18 bases between. Germline V gene data show CDR1 as MDHEN and CDR2 as SYDVKM. The CDR3 consists of 16 residues.

This chain connects TRBV4-1 to TRBJ2-3, with 11 bases lining up with TRBD2. The J segment lost 6 bases and the V segment lost 0 bases, leaving 14 bases of the junction unmatched. Germline V CDR1 and CDR2: MGHRA, YSYEKL. This CDR3 has 19 residues. CDR3 DNA sequence: TGCGCCAGCAGCCAAGATCGTGGTAGCGGGGGGGCTTGGGCGGATACGCAGTATTTT. Translating gives CASSQDRGSGGAWADTQYF.

This chain uses TRBV4-2 with TRBJ2-2, with TRBD2 matching 11 bases. The CDR3 contains 16 residues. V lost 2 bases to trimming and J lost 3 bases; unmatched junction nucleotides: 2. Germline CDR1 LGHNA, CDR2 YNFKEQ. The CDR3 protein is CASSQRLAGYTGELFF. CDR3 bases: TGTGCCAGCAGCCAACGACTAGCGGGATACACCGGGGAGCTGTTTTTT.

This chain joins TRBV15 and TRBJ1-1; D might be TRBD1 (5 bases). CDR3 length equals 15 residues. V was shortened by 0 bases and J by 7 bases, with 15 bases between the two germline ends. Germline CDR1 reads LNHNV; CDR2 reads YYDKDF (reference sequence). The CDR3 sequence: CATSRDGGRPFEAFF. The CDR3 DNA is TGTGCCACCAGCAGAGATGGGGGGAGACCCTTTGAAGCTTTCTTT.

The CDR3 loop reads CASSRRQGDTEAFF. The CDR3 DNA reads TGTGCCAGCTCACGCCGACAGGGGGACACTGAAGCTTTCTTT. J is TRBJ1-1 and V is TRBV18; 9 bases map to TRBD1. V lost 4 bases and J lost 3; bases outside the gene matches: 3. Germline V gives CDR1 KGHSH, CDR2 LQKENI. There are 14 residues in the CDR3.

V and J are TRBV28 and TRBJ2-7; TRBD1 matches 9 bases. The V gene's germline CDR1 is MDHEN and CDR2 SYDVKM. This CDR3 has 14 amino acids. Losses at the gene ends were 4 bases for V and 6 bases for J; bases not matched to a gene: 7. The CDR3 loop is CASSSGTGNGEQYF. As DNA, the CDR3 is TGTGCCAGCAGTTCCGGGACAGGGAACGGCGAGCAGTACTTC.

The chain is built from TRBV11-1 and TRBJ2-7; TRBD2 is a possible D gene (6 bases). V was clipped by 2 bases and J by 6 bases, with 17 bases between them. The CDR3 covers 15 residues. CDR1 and CDR2 from the germline V gene are SGHAT and FQDESV (reference sequence). The CDR3 DNA reads as TGTGCCAGCAGCTTAATTGCGGGAATCATTATCGAGCAGTACTTC. Protein product: CASSLIAGIIIEQYF.